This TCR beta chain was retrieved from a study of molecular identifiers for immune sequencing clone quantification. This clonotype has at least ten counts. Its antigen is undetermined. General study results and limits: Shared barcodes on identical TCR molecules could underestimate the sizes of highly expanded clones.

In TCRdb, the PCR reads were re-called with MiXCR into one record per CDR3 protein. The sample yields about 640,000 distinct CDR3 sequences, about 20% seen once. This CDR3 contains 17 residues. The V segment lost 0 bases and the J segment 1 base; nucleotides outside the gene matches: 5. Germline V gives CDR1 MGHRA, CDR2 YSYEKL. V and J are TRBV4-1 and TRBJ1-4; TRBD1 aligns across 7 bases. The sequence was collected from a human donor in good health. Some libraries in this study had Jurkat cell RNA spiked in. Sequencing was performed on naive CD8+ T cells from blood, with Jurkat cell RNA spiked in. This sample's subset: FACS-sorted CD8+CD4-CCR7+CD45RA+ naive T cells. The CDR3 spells CASSQDRQGGTNEKLFF. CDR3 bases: TGCGCCAGCAGCCAAGATCGACAGGGTGGAACTAATGAAAAACTGTTTTTT.